The sample holds one count of the clone carrying this TCR beta chain. These data come from a study of radiotherapy plus CTLA-4 blockade in lung cancer. The V gene's germline CDR1 is SGHVS and CDR2 FNYEAQ. The V end lost 0 bases, the J end lost 0 bases, and 6 bases lay between the germline ends. The CDR3 length is 15 residues. Here immunoSEQ multiplex PCR was the method, and the copy in TCRdb shows in-frame clones only, minus some. This table holds 32,000 or so clones, 60% to 85% found once. The sequenced sample was peripheral blood, obtained from a patient treated with radiotherapy plus ipilimumab. This chain uses TRBV7-6 with TRBJ2-1; perhaps TRBD1 as D (5 bases). This TCR was sampled from a human donor with non-small cell lung cancer that progressed on radiotherapy plus ipilimumab. CDR3 amino acids: CASSLADNSYNEQFF. For the CDR3, the DNA is TGTGCCAGCAGCTTAGCGGACAACTCCTACAATGAGCAGTTCTTC. Full variable domain (outside the CDR3, taken from reference TRBV7-6 and TRBJ2-1): GAGVSQSPRYKVTKRGQDVALRCDPISGHVSLYWYRQALGQGPEFLTYFNYEAQQDKSGLPNDRFSAERPEGSISTLTIQRTEQRDSAMYRCASSLADNSYNEQFFGPGTRLTVL.